The 9 T cell receptor beta chains below all came from one sample that was sequenced in a study of blood T cell repertoires in COVID-19. Sequencing was performed with immunoSEQ multiplex PCR; in TCRdb, only in-frame clones are kept and a portion is missing. The table shows some 300,000 clones, with nearly 90% occurring only once. The sequenced sample consisted of PBMCs or T cells enriched from blood (not recorded which). The receptors were sampled from a woman under 30 with acute COVID-19.

V is TRBV29-1 and J is TRBJ2-1; 11 positions match TRBD2. CDR3 length: 15 amino acids. Per the germline V gene, CDR1 is SQVTM and CDR2 is ANQGSEA. The ends lost 4 bases at V and 6 bases at J; junction bases unmatched: 8. CDR3 residues: CSVAAGTSGLNEQFF. For the CDR3, the DNA is TGCAGCGTTGCCGCCGGGACTAGCGGACTCAATGAGCAGTTCTTC.

This chain joins TRBV14 and TRBJ2-1, with 10 nucleotides matching TRBD1. The CDR3 has 15 residues. V lost 4 bases, J lost 3 bases, and 3 bases stayed unmatched. From germline, CDR1 is SGHDN and CDR2 FVKESK. The DNA for the CDR3 is TGTGCCAGCAGCCCCAGGACAGGGGGCTACAATGAGCAGTTCTTC. The encoded protein is CASSPRTGGYNEQFF. The entire variable domain, with the rest obtained from reference TRBV14 and TRBJ2-1, is as follows: EAGVTQFPSHSVIEKGQTVTLRCDPISGHDNLYWYRRVMGKEIKFLLHFVKESKQDESGMPNNRFLAERTGGTYSTLKVQPAELEDSGVYFCASSPRTGGYNEQFFGPGTRLTVL.

The genes are TRBV7-2 and TRBJ2-3, with D possibly TRBD2 on 6 matching bases. V lost 3 bases and J lost 0, with 7 bases in between. Looked up from germline, CDR1 is SGHTA and CDR2 is FQGNSA. The CDR3 runs to 14 residues. In DNA form, the CDR3 reads TGTGCCAGCAGCTTTAGCGGAAGCACAGATACGCAGTATTTT. It is translated as CASSFSGSTDTQYF. The full variable domain, its missing parts supplied by reference TRBV7-2 and TRBJ2-3, is GAGVSQSPSNKVTEKGKDVELRCDPISGHTALYWYRQSLGQGLEFLIYFQGNSAPDKSGLPSDRFSAERTGGSVSTLTIQRTQQEDSAVYLCASSFSGSTDTQYFGPGTRLTVL.

The chain is built from TRBV19 and TRBJ1-5; D unclear. This CDR3 has 13 amino acids. V lost 7 bases and J 4 bases, leaving 11 bases between the germline ends. Germline assignment: CDR1 LNHDA and CDR2 SQIVND (reference sequence). In DNA form, the CDR3 reads TGTGCCAGTACTACGAGCAGGAATCAGCCCCAGCATTTT. This encodes CASTTSRNQPQHF.

The CDR3 region is CSASVDGSRYEQYF. The CDR3 region has the DNA TGCAGTGCTAGTGTAGACGGGAGTCGGTACGAGCAGTACTTC. The chain recombines TRBV20-1 with TRBJ2-7, with TRBD2 as a possible D gene (6 bases). The CDR3 loop spans 14 amino acids. The germline CDR1 and CDR2 sequences are DFQATT and SNEGSKA (reference sequence). The ends were cut back, 3 bases at V and 4 bases at J, with 16 bases in the middle.

The chain combines TRBV27 with TRBJ1-4; 10 bases line up with TRBD1. V shed 5 bases, J shed 7 bases, and the junction held 10 bases outside the gene matches. This CDR3 region has 16 residues. Germline assignment: CDR1 MNHEY and CDR2 SMNVEV (reference sequence). This CDR3 reads CASSILSTGGIEKLFF. The CDR3 bases are TGTGCCAGCAGTATACTTTCGACAGGGGGCATTGAAAAACTGTTTTTT.

The chain is built from TRBV7-9 and TRBJ1-2; no firm D call. The CDR3 has 14 residues. Per the germline V gene, CDR1 is SEHNR and CDR2 is FQNEAQ (reference sequence). The V end lost 5 bases, the J end lost 4 bases, and 14 bases lay between the germline ends. This CDR3 is CASSPQLAGYGYTF. The CDR3 DNA is TGTGCCAGCAGCCCCCAGCTGGCGGGCTATGGCTACACCTTC.

V is TRBV7-9 and J is TRBJ1-2, with TRBD1 matching over 8 bases. Germline CDR1 SEHNR, CDR2 FQNEAQ (reference sequence). The CDR3 runs 13 residues. V was pared by 5 bases and J by 6 bases, with 5 bases of the junction left unmatched. CDR3 DNA: TGTGCCAGCAGCCCGCAGGGGGCGCATGGCTACACCTTC. This sequence encodes CASSPQGAHGYTF.

CDR3 coding DNA: TGTGCCAGCAGCTTCCGACAGGAGAACACTGAAGCTTTCTTT. Its translation: CASSFRQENTEAFF. The chain carries TRBV5-6 and TRBJ1-1; TRBD1 is a possible D gene (6 bases). The CDR3 has 14 amino acids. Per germline, CDR1 SGHDT and CDR2 YYEEEE. The V end lost 2 bases, the J end lost 1 base, and 9 bases lay between the germline ends.